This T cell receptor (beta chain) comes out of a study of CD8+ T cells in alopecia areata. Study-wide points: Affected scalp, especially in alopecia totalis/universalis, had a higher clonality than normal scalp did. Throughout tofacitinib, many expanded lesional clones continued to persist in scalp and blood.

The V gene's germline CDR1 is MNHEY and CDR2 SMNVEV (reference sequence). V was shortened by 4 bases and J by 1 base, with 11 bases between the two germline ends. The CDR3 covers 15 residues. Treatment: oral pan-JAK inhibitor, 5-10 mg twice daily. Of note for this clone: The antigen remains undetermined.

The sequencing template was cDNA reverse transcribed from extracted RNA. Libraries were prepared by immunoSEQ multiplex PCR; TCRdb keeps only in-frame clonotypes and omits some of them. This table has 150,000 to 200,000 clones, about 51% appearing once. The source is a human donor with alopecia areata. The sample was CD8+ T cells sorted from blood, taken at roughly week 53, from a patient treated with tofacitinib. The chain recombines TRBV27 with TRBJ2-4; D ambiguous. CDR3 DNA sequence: TGTGCCAGCAGTTCCTCCGGCGCCGCCAAAAACATTCAGTACTTC. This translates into CASSSSGAAKNIQYF.